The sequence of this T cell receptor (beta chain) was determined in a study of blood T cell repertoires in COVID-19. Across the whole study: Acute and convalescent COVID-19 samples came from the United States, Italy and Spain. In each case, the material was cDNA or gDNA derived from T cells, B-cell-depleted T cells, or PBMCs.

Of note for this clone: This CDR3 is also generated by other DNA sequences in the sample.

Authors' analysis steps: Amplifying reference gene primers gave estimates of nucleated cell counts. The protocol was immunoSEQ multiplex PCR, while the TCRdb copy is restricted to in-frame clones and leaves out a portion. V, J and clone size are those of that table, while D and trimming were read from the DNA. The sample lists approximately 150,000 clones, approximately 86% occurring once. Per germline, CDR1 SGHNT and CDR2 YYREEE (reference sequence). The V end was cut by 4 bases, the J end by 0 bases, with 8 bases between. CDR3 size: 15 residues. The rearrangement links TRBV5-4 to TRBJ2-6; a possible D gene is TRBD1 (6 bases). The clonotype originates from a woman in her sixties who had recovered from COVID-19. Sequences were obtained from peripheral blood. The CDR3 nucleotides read TGTGCCAGCAGCCTGGACAGCTCTGGGGCCAACGTCCTGACTTTC. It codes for CASSLDSSGANVLTF.